This T cell receptor (beta chain) was sequenced for a study of shared clonotypes between healthy human individuals. Study overall: The donor group consisted of a couple of women and three men, aged 18 to 49.

In its sample, this clone was seen once. Additional DNA sequences in this sample encode the identical CDR3. Clones were read by immunoSEQ multiplex PCR, and TCRdb kept only the in-frame ones, dropping some. The data contain 2,500,000 or so clones, 80% to 95% of them singletons. V shed 5 bases and J shed 5 bases, with 4 bases lying between them. Germline lookup yields CDR1 MDHEN and CDR2 SYDVKM. This CDR3 is built from 11 residues. The chain links TRBV28 to TRBJ2-1; no reliable D call. The sample consisted of naive CD4+ T cells from PBMCs. As for subset: CD45RA+ positively selected. The TCR originated in a man between 18 and 35 years old in good health. Some clones in this sample may be carry-over from other donors' samples. This CDR3 is CASSTDNEQFF. In DNA form, the CDR3 reads TGTGCCAGCAGTACAGACAATGAGCAGTTCTTC.